Listed below are T cell receptor beta chains from one sample, sequenced in a study of regulatory T cells in long-lasting Graves disease. TCRdb passed the multiplex PCR reads through MiXCR, listing each CDR3 protein once. Of some 330,000 distinct CDR3 sequences listed, about 10% are singletons. The same sample was also studied in work on T cells in Graves' hyperthyroidism and ophthalmopathy.

This specimen consisted of peripheral blood mononuclear cells (PBMCs), obtained at new diagnosis, from a patient treated with antithyroid drugs. The source is a woman aged 18-29 years with Graves disease. Both conserved end residues are part of each CDR3. Fields, in order: D gene, clone size, J gene, V gene, CDR3 protein, CDR3 DNA. The D gene is left open where the match is weak. Expanded clones are given a class, and other clones once, few, many or no size at all.

D: .
size: .
J: TRBJ2-6
V: TRBV7-3
CDR3: CASSSPGDSGANVLTF
DNA: TGTGCCAGCAGCTCCCCGGGGGACTCTGGGGCCAACGTCCTGACTTTC

D: .
size: few
J: TRBJ2-1
V: TRBV27
CDR3: CASSWDFNNEQFF
DNA: TGTGCCAGCAGTTGGGACTTTAACAATGAGCAGTTCTTC

D: .
size: many
J: TRBJ1-5
V: TRBV18
CDR3: CASSPSTSVNSNQPQHF
DNA: TGTGCCAGCTCACCCTCCACCTCTGTGAATAGCAATCAGCCCCAGCATTTT

D: .
size: .
J: TRBJ1-4
V: TRBV19
CDR3: CASSNHGFEKLFF
DNA: TGTGCCAGTAGTAATCATGGTTTCGAAAAACTGTTTTTT

D: TRBD1
size: .
J: TRBJ2-6
V: TRBV7-8
CDR3: CASSRSRDRDSGANVLTF
DNA: TGTGCCAGCAGCCGGAGCCGGGACAGGGACTCTGGGGCCAACGTCCTGACTTTC

D: TRBD1
size: few
J: TRBJ2-1
V: TRBV29-1
CDR3: CSSTGTEASASSYNEQFF
DNA: TGCAGCAGCACCGGGACAGAGGCCTCGGCTAGCTCCTACAATGAGCAGTTCTTC

D: .
size: .
J: TRBJ2-2
V: TRBV7-2
CDR3: CASSLNRVNTGELFF
DNA: TGTGCCAGCAGCCTCAACAGGGTTAACACCGGGGAGCTGTTTTTT

D: TRBD2
size: many
J: TRBJ2-3
V: TRBV30
CDR3: CAWETSGGTDTQYF
DNA: TGTGCCTGGGAGACTAGCGGGGGCACAGATACGCAGTATTTT

D: .
size: .
J: TRBJ2-7
V: TRBV20-1
CDR3: CSARPRTYSSYNEQYF
DNA: TGCAGTGCTAGACCCCGGACTTACTCTTCGTACAATGAGCAGTACTTC

D: .
size: many
J: TRBJ1-1
V: TRBV5-1
CDR3: CASSRWSAGNTEAFF
DNA: TGCGCCAGCAGCAGGTGGTCGGCAGGGAACACTGAAGCTTTCTTT

D: .
size: many
J: TRBJ2-1
V: TRBV13
CDR3: CASSLRQNFPTGLF
DNA: TGTGCCAGCAGCTTAAGGCAGAACTTCCCAACGGGGCTCTTC

D: .
size: .
J: TRBJ2-2
V: TRBV6-2/TRBV6-3
CDR3: CASGYTGELFF
DNA: TGTGCCAGCGGCTACACCGGGGAGCTGTTTTTT

D: .
size: many
J: TRBJ2-1
V: TRBV28
CDR3: CASNGGPPRGEQFF
DNA: TGTGCCAGCAACGGGGGACCCCCTAGGGGTGAGCAGTTCTTC

D: .
size: .
J: TRBJ1-2
V: TRBV5-6
CDR3: CASSYQRVNYGYTF
DNA: TGTGCCAGCAGCTACCAACGGGTTAACTATGGCTACACCTTC

D: .
size: many
J: TRBJ2-7
V: TRBV10-3
CDR3: CAIRQPAYEQYF
DNA: TGTGCCATACGACAGCCCGCCTACGAGCAGTACTTC

D: TRBD2
size: many
J: TRBJ2-1
V: TRBV2
CDR3: CASMGLAGVNEQFF
DNA: TGTGCCAGCATGGGATTAGCGGGAGTGAATGAGCAGTTCTTC

D: .
size: .
J: TRBJ2-7
V: TRBV18
CDR3: CASSPDRSSSEQYF
DNA: TGTGCCAGCTCACCAGACAGGAGCTCCTCCGAGCAGTACTTC

D: .
size: few
J: TRBJ2-2
V: TRBV27
CDR3: CASRQSGEWNTGELFF
DNA: TGTGCCAGCAGGCAATCGGGGGAATGGAACACCGGGGAGCTGTTTTTT

D: .
size: many
J: TRBJ2-2
V: TRBV7-2
CDR3: CASSYPNTGELFF
DNA: TGTGCCAGCAGCTACCCGAACACCGGGGAGCTGTTTTTT

D: .
size: many
J: TRBJ1-1
V: TRBV6-1
CDR3: CASSDPNTEAFF
DNA: TGTGCCAGCAGTGACCCGAACACTGAAGCTTTCTTT

D: TRBD2
size: many
J: TRBJ2-5
V: TRBV6-2/TRBV6-3
CDR3: CASSSPLAAQETQYF
DNA: TGTGCCAGCAGTTCCCCACTAGCGGCCCAAGAGACCCAGTACTTC

D: .
size: .
J: TRBJ1-2
V: TRBV6-5
CDR3: CASSYSILPTHLPGGYTF
DNA: TGTGCCAGCAGTTACAGTATCCTCCCAACCCACCTCCCTGGTGGCTACACCTTC

D: .
size: few
J: TRBJ1-2
V: TRBV3-1
CDR3: CASSGQTNYGYTF
DNA: TGTGCCAGCAGCGGACAGACTAACTATGGCTACACCTTC

D: .
size: many
J: TRBJ1-2
V: TRBV20-1
CDR3: CSARGVLSFADYGYTF
DNA: TGCAGTGCTAGAGGGGTATTATCTTTTGCTGACTATGGCTACACCTTC

D: TRBD2
size: many
J: TRBJ2-5
V: TRBV11-1
CDR3: CASSKLAGQETQYF
DNA: TGTGCCAGCAGCAAACTAGCGGGGCAGGAGACCCAGTACTTC

D: TRBD2
size: .
J: TRBJ2-1
V: TRBV19
CDR3: CASSIPGLARYNEQFF
DNA: TGTGCCAGTAGTATACCGGGACTAGCGAGATACAATGAGCAGTTCTTC

D: .
size: many
J: TRBJ1-2
V: TRBV10-3
CDR3: CAISEMGNTNYGYTF
DNA: TGTGCCATCAGTGAGATGGGTAATACTAACTATGGCTACACCTTC

D: TRBD1
size: few
J: TRBJ1-2
V: TRBV3-1
CDR3: CASSRLTGGAGGYTF
DNA: TGTGCCAGCAGCCGTCTTACAGGGGGCGCAGGTGGCTACACCTTC

D: .
size: many
J: TRBJ1-4
V: TRBV12-3/TRBV12-4
CDR3: CASSLFPGYLNEKLFF
DNA: TGTGCCAGCAGCCTTTTCCCGGGATACTTAAATGAAAAACTGTTTTTT

D: .
size: many
J: TRBJ2-3
V: TRBV20-1
CDR3: CSAKGVGVGTDTQYF
DNA: TGCAGTGCTAAAGGTGTGGGGGTGGGCACAGATACGCAGTATTTT

D: .
size: many
J: TRBJ1-2
V: TRBV20-1
CDR3: CSAPDNYGYTF
DNA: TGCAGTGCTCCGGATAACTATGGCTACACCTTC

D: .
size: many
J: TRBJ1-6
V: TRBV7-9
CDR3: CASSLNRRDSPLHF
DNA: TGTGCCAGCAGCTTAAACAGACGGGATTCACCCCTCCACTTT

D: .
size: many
J: TRBJ2-2
V: TRBV2
CDR3: CASSETSANTGELFF
DNA: TGTGCCAGCAGCGAGACCTCGGCGAACACCGGGGAGCTGTTTTTT

D: .
size: many
J: TRBJ2-5
V: TRBV28
CDR3: CASSFRLLQETQYF
DNA: TGTGCCAGCAGTTTCAGGCTCCTTCAAGAGACCCAGTACTTC

D: .
size: many
J: TRBJ2-1
V: TRBV11-2
CDR3: CASSLDWARGSRQFF
DNA: TGTGCCAGCAGCTTAGATTGGGCCAGGGGAAGTCGGCAGTTCTTC

D: .
size: .
J: TRBJ2-1
V: TRBV5-4
CDR3: CASSSALVGNEQFF
DNA: TGTGCCAGCAGCTCGGCTTTGGTCGGCAATGAGCAGTTCTTC

D: .
size: many
J: TRBJ2-1
V: TRBV10-2
CDR3: CASRIYNEQFF
DNA: TGCGCCAGCAGAATTTACAATGAGCAGTTCTTC

D: .
size: many
J: TRBJ2-6
V: TRBV4-3
CDR3: CASSQDGGTGANVLTF
DNA: TGCGCCAGCAGCCAAGATGGTGGGACTGGGGCCAACGTCCTGACTTTC

D: .
size: .
J: TRBJ1-3
V: TRBV6-5
CDR3: CASSYAGGTGAGGNTIYF
DNA: TGTGCCAGCAGTTACGCGGGTGGGACGGGGGCAGGAGGAAACACCATATATTTT

D: TRBD1
size: .
J: TRBJ2-7
V: TRBV20-1
CDR3: CSAPVWWGQGAFQITYEQYF
DNA: TGCAGTGCTCCCGTTTGGTGGGGACAGGGGGCCTTCCAAATAACCTACGAGCAGTACTTC

D: TRBD1
size: few
J: TRBJ2-4
V: TRBV20-1
CDR3: CSAKTGGFVKNIQYF
DNA: TGCAGTGCTAAGACAGGGGGCTTTGTCAAAAACATTCAGTACTTC

D: .
size: many
J: TRBJ2-2
V: TRBV12-3/TRBV12-4
CDR3: CASTPLGGRSLLGTGELFF
DNA: TGTGCCAGCACCCCACTAGGGGGGCGTTCGCTTCTTGGCACCGGGGAGCTGTTTTTT

D: .
size: many
J: TRBJ2-7
V: TRBV10-3
CDR3: CAISEAGEQYF
DNA: TGTGCCATCAGTGAAGCGGGCGAGCAGTACTTC

D: .
size: .
J: TRBJ1-3
V: TRBV11-2
CDR3: CASSLEARRGNTIYF
DNA: TGTGCCAGCAGCTTGGAGGCCCGCAGGGGAAACACCATATATTTT

D: .
size: many
J: TRBJ1-5
V: TRBV15
CDR3: CATRTGTGGQPQHF
DNA: TGTGCCACAAGGACGGGGACCGGAGGACAGCCCCAGCATTTT

D: TRBD2
size: many
J: TRBJ2-1
V: TRBV11-2
CDR3: CASSLAGLAGYNEQFF
DNA: TGTGCCAGCAGCTTAGCCGGACTAGCGGGTTACAATGAGCAGTTCTTC

D: TRBD1
size: many
J: TRBJ1-2
V: TRBV6-5
CDR3: CASSYSPRTGSYGYTF
DNA: TGTGCCAGCAGTTACTCGCCGAGGACAGGGTCCTATGGCTACACCTTC

D: TRBD2
size: .
J: TRBJ2-3
V: TRBV7-2
CDR3: CASSLQVGLAHTDTQYF
DNA: TGTGCCAGCAGCTTACAGGTTGGACTAGCCCACACAGATACGCAGTATTTT

D: .
size: many
J: TRBJ1-3
V: TRBV7-3
CDR3: CAEAARSRPGNTIYF
DNA: TGTGCCGAAGCCGCTCGGAGTCGCCCTGGAAACACCATATATTTT

D: .
size: .
J: TRBJ1-1
V: TRBV15
CDR3: CATSRDAFQLEAFF
DNA: TGTGCCACCAGCAGAGATGCGTTCCAGTTAGAAGCTTTCTTT

D: .
size: .
J: TRBJ2-1
V: TRBV6-9
CDR3: CASSYGSLSYNEQFF
DNA: TGTGCCAGCAGTTACGGCAGCCTCTCCTACAATGAGCAGTTCTTC

D: .
size: .
J: TRBJ1-5
V: TRBV4-3
CDR3: CASSQDRVNQPQHF
DNA: TGCGCCAGCAGCCAAGACAGGGTGAATCAGCCCCAGCATTTT

D: .
size: few
J: TRBJ1-5
V: TRBV4-2
CDR3: CASSRSGAGNQPQHF
DNA: TGTGCCAGCAGCCGTTCGGGGGCTGGCAATCAGCCCCAGCATTTT